The rows below give T cell receptor beta chains drawn from one sample of a study of brain T cells in children with intractable seizures. The repertoire was sequenced with immunoSEQ multiplex PCR; TCRdb's copy has only in-frame clones and lacks some. This table has about 350,000 clones, more than 85% appearing once. This material consisted of peripheral blood, taken approximately 5 months after surgery. Receptors originate from a boy younger than two with tuberous sclerosis and intractable seizures. Each CDR3 is given with its conserved first and last residue. D genes are given only for firm matches. Size is stated for part of the rows, as once, few or many counts, or as a class when the clone is expanded.

TRBJ2-3 TRBV3-1/TRBV3-2 NA TRBD2 TGTGCCAGCAGCCTCGGACTAGCGGGTGGCACAGATACGCAGTATTTT CASSLGLAGGTDTQYF
TRBJ1-1 TRBV20-1 NA NA TGCAGTGCTAGTCCGTCTACAACAAACACTGAAGCTTTCTTT CSASPSTTNTEAFF
TRBJ1-4 TRBV30 NA TRBD1 TGTGCCTGGAGTGAGGAGGGACAGGGTAATGAAAAACTGTTTTTT CAWSEEGQGNEKLFF
TRBJ2-7 TRBV6-5 NA NA TGTGCCAGCACAGTTTCCTACGAGCAGTACTTC CASTVSYEQYF
TRBJ2-3 TRBV2 NA TRBD2 TGTGCCAGCACTAGCGGGGGGTTCACAGATACGCAGTATTTT CASTSGGFTDTQYF
TRBJ1-4 TRBV12-5 NA NA TGTGCTAGTGGTTTGGTACTCGGCAGCAATAATGAAAAACTGTTTTTT CASGLVLGSNNEKLFF
TRBJ2-3 TRBV6-5 NA NA TGTGCCAGCAGTTACTCGGCATTTACAGATACGCAGTATTTT CASSYSAFTDTQYF
TRBJ2-1 TRBV9 NA TRBD2 TGTGCCAGCAGCGTAGCTCCCCATTCTAGCGGGGGGGCCCATGAGCAGTTCTTC CASSVAPHSSGGAHEQFF
TRBJ2-7 TRBV6-5 NA TRBD1 TGTGCCAGCAGTTACTCTGGGACAGGGCTCTACGAGCAGTACTTC CASSYSGTGLYEQYF
TRBJ2-5 TRBV29-1 once NA TGCAGCGTAGCGTTTAAGGTGGAAGAGACCCAGTACTTC CSVAFKVEETQYF
TRBJ1-1 TRBV2 few NA TGTGCCAGCTGTAGACAGGCCCCGGCTTTCTTT CASCRQAPAFF
TRBJ1-5 TRBV19 NA TRBD1 TGTGCCAGTAGACCCCAGGACAGGGGTCATCAGCCCCAGCATTTT CASRPQDRGHQPQHF
TRBJ2-2 TRBV3-1/TRBV3-2 once NA TGTGCCAGCAGCCAATATATCCCCGGGGAGCTGTTTTTT CASSQYIPGELFF